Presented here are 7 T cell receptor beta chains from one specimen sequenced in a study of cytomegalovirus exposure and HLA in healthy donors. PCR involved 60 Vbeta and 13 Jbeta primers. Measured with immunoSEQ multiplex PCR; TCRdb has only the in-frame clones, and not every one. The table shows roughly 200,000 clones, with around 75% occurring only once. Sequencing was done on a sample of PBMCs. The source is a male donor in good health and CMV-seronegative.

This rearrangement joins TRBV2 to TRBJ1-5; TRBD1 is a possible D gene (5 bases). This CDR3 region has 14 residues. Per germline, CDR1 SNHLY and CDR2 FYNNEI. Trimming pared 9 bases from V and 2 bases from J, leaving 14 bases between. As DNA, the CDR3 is TGTGCCAGTGCAGGGAACTTTGGCAATCAGCCCCAGCATTTT. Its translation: CASAGNFGNQPQHF. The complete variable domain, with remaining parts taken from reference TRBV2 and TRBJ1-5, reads EPEVTQTPSHQVTQMGQEVILRCVPISNHLYFYWYRQILGQKVEFLVSFYNNEISEKSEIFDDQFSVERPDGSNFTLKIRSTKLEDSAMYFCASAGNFGNQPQHFGDGTRLSIL.

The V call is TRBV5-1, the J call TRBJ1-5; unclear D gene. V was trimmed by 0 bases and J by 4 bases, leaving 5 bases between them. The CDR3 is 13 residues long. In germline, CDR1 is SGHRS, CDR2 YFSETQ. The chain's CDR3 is CASSLGENQPQHF. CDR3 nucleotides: TGCGCCAGCAGCTTGGGAGAAAATCAGCCCCAGCATTTT. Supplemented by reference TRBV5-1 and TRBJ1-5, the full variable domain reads KAGVTQTPRYLIKTRGQQVTLSCSPISGHRSVSWYQQTPGQGLQFLFEYFSETQRNKGNFPGRFSGRQFSNSRSEMNVSTLELGDSALYLCASSLGENQPQHFGDGTRLSIL.

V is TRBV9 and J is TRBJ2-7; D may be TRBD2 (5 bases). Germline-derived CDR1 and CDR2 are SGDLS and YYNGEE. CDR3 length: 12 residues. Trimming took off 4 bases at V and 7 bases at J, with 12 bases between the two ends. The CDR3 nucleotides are TGTGCCAGCAGCAGATCCGGGAAAGAGCAGTACTTC. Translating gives CASSRSGKEQYF.

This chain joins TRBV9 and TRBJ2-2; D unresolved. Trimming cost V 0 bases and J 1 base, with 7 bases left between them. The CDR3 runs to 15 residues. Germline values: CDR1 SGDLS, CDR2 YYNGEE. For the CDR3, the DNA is TGTGCCAGCAGCGTAGCTAATCGGAACACCGGGGAGCTGTTTTTT. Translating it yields CASSVANRNTGELFF.

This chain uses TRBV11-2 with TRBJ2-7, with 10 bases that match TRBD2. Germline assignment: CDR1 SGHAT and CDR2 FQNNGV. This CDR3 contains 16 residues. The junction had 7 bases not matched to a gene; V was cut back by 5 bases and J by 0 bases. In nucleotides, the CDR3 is TGTGCCAGCAGCCCTGCAGCGGGGGGGAGCTCCTACGAGCAGTACTTC. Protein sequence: CASSPAAGGSSYEQYF.

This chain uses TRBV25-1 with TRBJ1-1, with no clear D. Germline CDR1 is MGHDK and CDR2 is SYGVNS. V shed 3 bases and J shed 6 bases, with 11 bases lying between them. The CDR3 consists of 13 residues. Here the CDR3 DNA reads TGTGCCAGCAGTGACGACTGGCGGTCTGAAGCTTTCTTT. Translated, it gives CASSDDWRSEAFF.

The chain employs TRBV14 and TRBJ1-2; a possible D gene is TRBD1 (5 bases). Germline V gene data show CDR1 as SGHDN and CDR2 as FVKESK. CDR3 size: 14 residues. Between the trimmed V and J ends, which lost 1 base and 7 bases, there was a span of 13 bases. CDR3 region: CASSQGRFQGGYTF. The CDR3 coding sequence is TGTGCCAGCAGCCAAGGACGGTTCCAGGGTGGCTACACCTTC.